The 26 T cell receptor beta chains given below trace back to one sample, sequenced in a study of regulatory T cells in long-lasting Graves disease. This sample's time point: persistent/refractory GD, antithyroid drugs over 5 years with positive TRAb. PBMC RNA served as the TCR library source. CDR3-region Arm-PCR and iRepertoire HTBI primers produced the TCR beta libraries. TCRdb processed the multiplex PCR reads anew with MiXCR; each CDR3 protein has one entry. This sample has a few hundred thousand distinct CDR3 sequences, with approximately 25% found just once. The sample was peripheral blood mononuclear cells (PBMCs), taken when the disease was refractory, from a patient treated with antithyroid drugs. The receptors stem from a woman aged 40 to 50 with Graves disease.

The rearrangement joins TRBV27 to TRBJ2-7; D is unclear. The CDR3 totals 16 residues. The V end lost 0 bases, the J end lost 1 base, and 13 bases lay between the germline ends. Per the germline V gene, CDR1 is MNHEY and CDR2 is SMNVEV (reference sequence). The CDR3 here is CASSLSWHLASYEQYF. The CDR3 DNA follows: TGTGCCAGCAGTTTATCATGGCATCTGGCATCCTACGAGCAGTACTTC.

Concerning this clonotype itself: Compared with germline, one end of the junction differs, possibly owing to a read error. The rearrangement links TRBV28 to TRBJ1-5, with 10 bases aligning to TRBD1. The CDR3 runs 17 residues. CDR1 is MDHEN and CDR2 is SYDVKM in the germline V gene. Here the CDR3 reads CASSSSVGTGEAQPRHF. CDR3 nucleotide sequence: TGTGCCAGCAGTTCCTCCGTCGGGACAGGGGAGGCTCAGCCCCGGCATTTT.

The chain links TRBV7-8 to TRBJ2-3, with 11 bases fitting TRBD1. Germline V CDR1 and CDR2: SGHVS, FQNEAQ. The J segment lost 5 bases and the V segment lost 5 bases, leaving 9 bases of the junction unmatched. The CDR3 is 16 amino acids. The CDR3 loop reads CASSPRTGGSVDTQYF. In DNA form, the CDR3 reads TGTGCCAGCAGCCCACGGACAGGGGGCTCCGTAGATACGCAGTATTTT.

This clonotype was seen many times. The chain uses TRBV7-9 and TRBJ1-4; D not resolved. The CDR3 consists of 14 residues. CDR1 is SEHNR and CDR2 is FQNEAQ in the germline V gene (reference sequence). V was trimmed by 6 bases and J by 10 bases, leaving 18 bases between them. The CDR3 nucleotides are TGTGCCAGCAGGCTAGATTATCGGAAAGGAAAACTGTTTTTT. Amino acid sequence: CASRLDYRKGKLFF.

The J gene is TRBJ2-7, the V gene TRBV29-1; 9 nucleotides match TRBD2. Germline-derived CDR1 and CDR2 are SQVTM and ANQGSEA. V gave up 3 bases and J gave up 4 bases; unmatched junction bases: 4. The CDR3 loop spans 13 amino acids. The CDR3 loop reads CSVDVAGAYEQYF. In DNA form, the CDR3 reads TGCAGCGTTGATGTAGCGGGAGCTTACGAGCAGTACTTC.

This clonotype has more than one count but fewer than ten. The chain links TRBV10-1 to TRBJ2-2; D is ambiguous. CDR1 is WNHNN and CDR2 is SYGVQD in the germline V gene (reference sequence). The CDR3 is 14 residues long. V lost 2 bases, J lost 3 bases, and 7 bases lay in between. The CDR3 region is CASSETRDTGELFF. The CDR3 DNA follows: TGCGCCAGCAGTGAGACCCGGGACACCGGGGAGCTGTTTTTT.

A remark on this clonotype: One junction end does not reproduce the germline sequence, and a read error may be involved. The chain links TRBV20-1 to TRBJ2-1; TRBD2 agrees at 12 bases. Germline values: CDR1 DFQATT, CDR2 SNEGSKA (reference sequence). This CDR3 region has 12 residues. CDR3 in DNA: TGTCATACTAGCGGGAGGACCAATGAGCAGTTCTTC. Translated, it gives CHTSGRTNEQFF.

Points on this clonotype: Possible read error: a much larger clone is one base away. The rearrangement joins TRBV7-2 to TRBJ2-7; possibly TRBD1 for D (9 bases). The CDR3 has 15 residues. Germline CDR1 reads SGHTA; CDR2 reads FQGNSA. The V gene lost 8 bases and the J gene lost 6 bases, with 23 bases spanning the gap. The CDR3: CASGGGTGRVAEQYF. The CDR3 region has the DNA TGTGCCAGCGGCGGGGGGACAGGGAGGGTTGCCGAGCAGTACTTC.

This clonotype was detected many times. The genes are TRBV20-1 and TRBJ2-1, with 7 bases lining up with TRBD2. V shed 6 bases and J 9 bases; nucleotides not matched to a gene: 8. The CDR3 sequence is 12 residues long. In germline, CDR1 is DFQATT, CDR2 SNEGSKA (reference sequence). This CDR3 is CSAEALAVEQFF. The CDR3 nucleotides read TGCAGTGCAGAAGCGCTAGCGGTTGAGCAGTTCTTC.

This clonotype was seen repeatedly, ten times or more. J is TRBJ1-1 and V is TRBV29-1, with 10 bases identical to TRBD1. V shed 4 bases and J 6 bases; nucleotides not matched to a gene: 8. Germline V gene data show CDR1 as SQVTM and CDR2 as ANQGSEA. The CDR3 is 14 residues long. DNA of the CDR3: TGCAGCGTTGTTAAGGACAGGGGGTTCCCTGAAGCTTTCTTT. Translating it yields CSVVKDRGFPEAFF.

The table lists this clonotype with a few counts. This CDR3 is CASRGLAGKQFF. The CDR3 nucleotides are TGTGCCAGCAGAGGACTAGCGGGGAAGCAGTTCTTC. This chain uses TRBV2 with TRBJ2-1, with TRBD2 matching 12 bases. V shed 6 bases, J shed 11 bases, and the junction held 2 bases outside the gene matches. The CDR3 totals 12 residues. Germline lookup yields CDR1 SNHLY and CDR2 FYNNEI.

This clonotype was recorded many times. V gene TRBV6-5 combines with J gene TRBJ1-2; maybe TRBD1 (6 bases). CDR3 size: 15 residues. Trimming shortened V by 2 bases and J by 8 bases, and 18 bases separated the two germline ends. The germline CDR1 and CDR2 sequences are MNHEY and SVGAGI. The CDR3 bases are TGTGCCAGCAGTTACAGGACAGTTTCCACGGGAGGCTACACCTTC. As protein: CASSYRTVSTGGYTF.

A note on this clonotype: At one boundary the junction diverges from the germline segment, which might be a read error. The chain uses TRBV15 and TRBJ2-7; perhaps TRBD2 as D (5 bases). Germline lookup yields CDR1 LNHNV and CDR2 YYDKDF (reference sequence). CDR3 size: 17 residues. This CDR3 is CTTSRDYSDFMNYEQYF. CDR3 in DNA: TGTACCACCAGCAGAGATTATTCGGACTTCATGAACTACGAGCAGTACTTC.

This clonotype was detected ten times or more. The rearrangement uses TRBV6-1 and TRBJ1-2; D is unclear. Germline V CDR1 and CDR2: MNHNS, SASEGT. CDR3 length: 12 amino acids. V was pared by 2 bases and J by 9 bases, with 10 bases between. The CDR3 region has the DNA TGTGCCAGCAGTGAACCCATACGGCGCTACACCTTC. It encodes CASSEPIRRYTF.

This clonotype was counted many times. The chain uses TRBV28 and TRBJ1-2; D is unclear. Germline V gives CDR1 MDHEN, CDR2 SYDVKM. The germline V and J ends were trimmed by 6 bases and 7 bases, with 12 bases remaining between them. The CDR3 covers 12 residues. The CDR3: CASSVDLTGYTF. The CDR3 nucleotides read TGTGCCAGCAGCGTGGATTTAACTGGCTACACCTTC.

The chain carries TRBV19 and TRBJ2-7; 7 nucleotides align to TRBD1. V shed 0 bases, J shed 0 bases, and the junction held 2 bases outside the gene matches. CDR3 length: 15 amino acids. Looked up from germline, CDR1 is LNHDA and CDR2 is SQIVND (reference sequence). As DNA, the CDR3 is TGTGCCAGTAGTATAGAAGGGACAGCCTCCTACGAGCAGTACTTC. It specifies CASSIEGTASYEQYF.

This clonotype was observed many times. V usage is TRBV20-1 and J usage is TRBJ2-7, with TRBD2 identical over 11 bases. The CDR3 sequence is 14 residues long. V was pared by 2 bases and J by 5 bases, with 5 bases of the junction left unmatched. CDR1 and CDR2 from the germline V gene are DFQATT and SNEGSKA (reference sequence). The CDR3 DNA reads TGCAGTGCTAGACGACTAGCGGGATTGAACGAGCAGTACTTC. Translating gives CSARRLAGLNEQYF.

This clonotype has a handful of counts. The V call is TRBV20-1, the J call TRBJ2-7, with 7 bases lining up with TRBD1. The CDR3 has 15 amino acids. Germline V gene lookup returns CDR1 DFQATT and CDR2 SNEGSKA (reference sequence). Unmatched junction bases numbered 10, after V lost 3 bases and J lost 2 bases. The CDR3 nucleotides are TGCAGTGCTAGCTTCCGGACAGGCTGGCCCTACGAGCAGTACTTC. Translation: CSASFRTGWPYEQYF.

The CDR3 DNA sequence: TGCGCCAGCAGATCGTGGGACCGGGTGGGAGGAGCCGGGGAGCTGTTTTTT. It translates to CASRSWDRVGGAGELFF. The V gene is TRBV5-1, the J gene TRBJ2-2; a possible D gene is TRBD2 (6 bases). CDR1 is SGHRS and CDR2 is YFSETQ in the germline V gene. V was shortened by 5 bases and J by 6 bases, with 23 bases between the two germline ends. The CDR3 sequence is 17 residues long.

This clonotype was seen ten or more times. V is TRBV29-1 and J is TRBJ1-1; 10 nucleotides agree with TRBD1. CDR1 and CDR2 (germline): SQVTM, ANQGSEA. The CDR3 is made up of 13 amino acids. Losses at the gene ends were 5 bases for V and 6 bases for J; bases not matched to a gene: 6. The CDR3 DNA reads as TGCAGCGTTAGACAGGGGGCTAGCGCTGAAGCTTTCTTT. Amino acid sequence: CSVRQGASAEAFF. The full variable domain, its missing parts supplied by reference TRBV29-1 and TRBJ1-1, is SAVISQKPSRDICQRGTSLTIQCQVDSQVTMMFWYRQQPGQSLTLIATANQGSEATYESGFVIDKFPISRPNLTFSTLTVSNMSPEDSSIYLCSVRQGASAEAFFGQGTRLTVV.

The V call is TRBV6-5, the J call TRBJ2-7; a possible D gene is TRBD2 (6 bases). The germline V and J ends were trimmed by 1 base and 4 bases, with 11 bases remaining between them. This CDR3 is 14 amino acids long. The germline V gene has CDR1 MNHEY and CDR2 SVGAGI. CDR3 sequence reads: CASSYFGSHYEQYF. The CDR3 DNA reads as TGTGCCAGCAGTTACTTCGGGAGTCATTACGAGCAGTACTTC.

The chain couples TRBV10-2 to TRBJ2-2, with D perhaps matching TRBD1 or TRBD2 (5 bases each). With 6 bases removed from V and 1 base from J, the gap between germline ends came to 15 bases. This CDR3 has 16 amino acids. Germline assignment: CDR1 WSHSY and CDR2 SAAADI. As DNA, the CDR3 is TGCGCCAGCAGACCGGGACGGATAATGAACACCGGGGAGCTGTTTTTT. This sequence encodes CASRPGRIMNTGELFF.

In this sample, this clonotype turned up many times. The V gene is TRBV11-2, the J gene TRBJ1-1; the D is unclear. The germline gives CDR1 SGHAT, CDR2 FQNNGV. Trimming shortened V by 5 bases and J by 1 base, and 17 bases separated the two germline ends. This CDR3 is built from 16 residues. The CDR3 spells CASSLAPLSRNTEAFF. The CDR3 coding sequence is TGTGCCAGCAGCCTGGCGCCACTAAGCCGGAACACTGAAGCTTTCTTT.

This sequence joins TRBV18 and TRBJ1-1; D call uncertain. V lost 1 base and J 1 base, leaving 16 bases between the germline ends. Germline assignment: CDR1 KGHSH and CDR2 LQKENI. The CDR3 is 17 residues long. The CDR3 here is CASSPRRGSGKNTEAFF. The CDR3 nucleotides are TGTGCCAGCTCACCACGTCGCGGGTCAGGAAAGAACACTGAAGCTTTCTTT. Full variable domain (missing parts from reference TRBV18 and TRBJ1-1): NAGVMQNPRHLVRRRGQEARLRCSPMKGHSHVYWYRQLPEEGLKFMVYLQKENIIDESGMPKERFSAEFPKEGPSILRIQQVVRGDSAAYFCASSPRRGSGKNTEAFFGQGTRLTVV.

This clonotype appeared a few times. At one of its ends the junction is not consistent with the germline gene, which may arise from a read error. The J gene is TRBJ2-2, the V gene TRBV7-7; tentative D call: TRBD2 (6 bases). In germline, CDR1 is SSHAT, CDR2 FNYEAQ (reference sequence). This CDR3 has 17 amino acids. The CDR3 loop is CASSLAIGTLGAGELFF. The CDR3 DNA follows: TGTGCTAGCAGCTTAGCCATCGGGACTCTGGGAGCCGGGGAGCTGTTTTTT.

The chain carries TRBV5-1 and TRBJ1-3; D not resolved. Germline V lookup: CDR1 SGHRS, CDR2 YFSETQ. The V gene lost 4 bases and the J gene lost 0 bases, with 11 bases spanning the gap. This CDR3 region has 15 residues. This CDR3 is CASSPRSDSGNTIYF. The CDR3 bases are TGCGCCAGCAGCCCGAGGTCAGACTCTGGAAACACCATATATTTT.